This TCR beta chain originates from a study of T cells in Graves' hyperthyroidism and ophthalmopathy. Study-wide background: Sampling of peripheral blood happened at initial diagnosis, prior to any treatment.

This clonotype showed up just a few times. The antigen is undetermined. Germline V gives CDR1 SGHTS, CDR2 YDEGEE. V lost 3 bases to trimming and J lost 5 bases; unmatched junction nucleotides: 10. CDR3 length: 15 amino acids. There were TCR beta CDR3 regions amplified from RNA transcripts. First-round RT-PCR with HTBI primers amplified the TCR CDR3 region. MiXCR, applied by TCRdb to the multiplex PCR reads, yields one record per CDR3 protein. This sample yields 300,000 to 450,000 distinct CDR3 sequences, of which approximately 18% are seen a single time; approximately 35% belongs to the top ten. Study observations and caveats: Ophthalmopathy was separated from stable hyperthyroidism by a 13 V-J model. Model-based prediction identified ophthalmopathy a median 6.5 months prior to its onset.

The chain links TRBV5-8 to TRBJ2-7; 8 nucleotides line up with TRBD1. The receptor's source is a woman aged 25 to 39 with Graves' hyperthyroidism that later progressed to Graves' ophthalmopathy. The source material was blood. The chain's CDR3 is CASSYRDRSIHEQYF. CDR3 sequence (DNA): TGTGCCAGCAGCTACCGGGACAGGTCCATCCACGAGCAGTACTTC.